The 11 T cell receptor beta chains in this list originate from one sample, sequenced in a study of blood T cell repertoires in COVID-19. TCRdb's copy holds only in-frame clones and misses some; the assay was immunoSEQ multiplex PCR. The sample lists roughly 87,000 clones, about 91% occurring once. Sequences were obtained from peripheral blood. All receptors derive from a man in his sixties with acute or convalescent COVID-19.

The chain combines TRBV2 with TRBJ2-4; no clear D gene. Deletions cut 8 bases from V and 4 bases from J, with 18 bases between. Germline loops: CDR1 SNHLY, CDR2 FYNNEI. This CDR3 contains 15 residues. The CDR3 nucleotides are TGTGCCAGCGGTGCCGAAATAGCAATGAAAAACATTCAGTACTTC. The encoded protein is CASGAEIAMKNIQYF.

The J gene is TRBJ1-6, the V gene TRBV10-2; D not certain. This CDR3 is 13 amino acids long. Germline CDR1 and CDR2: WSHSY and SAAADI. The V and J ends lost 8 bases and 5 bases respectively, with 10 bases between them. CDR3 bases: TGCGCCAGCTCCCCTGTAAATAATTCACCCCTCCACTTT. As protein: CASSPVNNSPLHF.

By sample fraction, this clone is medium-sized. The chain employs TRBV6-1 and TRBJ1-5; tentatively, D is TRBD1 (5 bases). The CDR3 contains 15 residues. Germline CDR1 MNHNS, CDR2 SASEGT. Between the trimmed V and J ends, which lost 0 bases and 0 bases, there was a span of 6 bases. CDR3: CASSEAGHSNQPQHF. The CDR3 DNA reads TGTGCCAGCAGTGAAGCGGGGCATAGCAATCAGCCCCAGCATTTT.

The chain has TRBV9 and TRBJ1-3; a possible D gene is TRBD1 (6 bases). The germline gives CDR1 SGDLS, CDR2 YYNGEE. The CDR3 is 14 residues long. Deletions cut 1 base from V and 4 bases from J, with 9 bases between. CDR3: CASSVPGQGNTIYF. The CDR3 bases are TGTGCCAGCAGCGTACCGGGACAAGGAAACACCATATATTTT.

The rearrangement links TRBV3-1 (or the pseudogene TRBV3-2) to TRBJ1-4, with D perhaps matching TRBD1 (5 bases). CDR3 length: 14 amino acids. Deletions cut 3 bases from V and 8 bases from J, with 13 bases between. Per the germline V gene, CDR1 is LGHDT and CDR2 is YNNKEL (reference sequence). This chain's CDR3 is CASSQGREGEKLFF. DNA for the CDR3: TGTGCCAGCAGCCAGGGCAGGGAAGGAGAAAAACTGTTTTTT.

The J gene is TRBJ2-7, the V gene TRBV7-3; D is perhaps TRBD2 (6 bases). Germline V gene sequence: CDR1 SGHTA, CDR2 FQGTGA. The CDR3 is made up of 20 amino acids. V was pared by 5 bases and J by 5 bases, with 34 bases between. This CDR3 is CASSLPRAASATGVPHEQYF. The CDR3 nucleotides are TGTGCCAGCAGCCTTCCACGGGCGGCTAGCGCTACGGGAGTTCCCCACGAGCAGTACTTC. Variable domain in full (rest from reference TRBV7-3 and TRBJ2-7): GAGVSQTPSNKVTEKGKYVELRCDPISGHTALYWYRQSLGQGPEFLIYFQGTGAADDSGLPNDRFFAVRPEGSVSTLKIQRTERGDSAVYLCASSLPRAASATGVPHEQYFGPGTRLTVT.

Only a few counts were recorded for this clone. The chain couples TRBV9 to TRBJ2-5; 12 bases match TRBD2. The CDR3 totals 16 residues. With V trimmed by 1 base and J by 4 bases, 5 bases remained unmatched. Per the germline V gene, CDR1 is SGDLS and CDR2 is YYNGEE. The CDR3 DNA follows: TGTGCCAGCAGCGTAACTAGCGGGAGGTTCATAGAGACCCAGTACTTC. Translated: CASSVTSGRFIETQYF.

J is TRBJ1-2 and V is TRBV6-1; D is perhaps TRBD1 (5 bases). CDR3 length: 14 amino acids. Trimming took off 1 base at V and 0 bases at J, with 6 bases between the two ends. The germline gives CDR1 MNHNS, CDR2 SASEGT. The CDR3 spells CASSEGRANYGYTF. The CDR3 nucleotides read TGTGCCAGCAGTGAAGGCAGGGCTAACTATGGCTACACCTTC.

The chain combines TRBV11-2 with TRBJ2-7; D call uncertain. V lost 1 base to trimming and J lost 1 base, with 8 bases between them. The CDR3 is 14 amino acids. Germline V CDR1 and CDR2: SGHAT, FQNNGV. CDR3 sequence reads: CASSLAPSSYEQYF. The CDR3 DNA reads TGTGCCAGCAGCTTAGCCCCCAGTTCCTACGAGCAGTACTTC.

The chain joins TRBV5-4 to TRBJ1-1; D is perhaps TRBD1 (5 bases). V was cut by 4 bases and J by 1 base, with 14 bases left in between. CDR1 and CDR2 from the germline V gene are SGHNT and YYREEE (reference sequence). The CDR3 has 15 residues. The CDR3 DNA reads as TGTGCCAGCAGCCGATTATCTACAGGGAACACTGAAGCTTTCTTT. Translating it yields CASSRLSTGNTEAFF.

CDR3 loop: CASTGSSNQPQHF. As DNA, the CDR3 is TGTGCCAGCACGGGGAGTAGCAATCAGCCCCAGCATTTT. The chain couples TRBV6-5 to TRBJ1-5; no definite D call. CDR3 length equals 13 residues. The germline CDR1 and CDR2 sequences are MNHEY and SVGAGI. V shed 7 bases and J shed 0 bases, with 7 bases lying between them.